The clone carrying this TCR beta chain has only a few counts. This CDR3 spans 13 amino acids. CDR1 and CDR2 (germline): SEHNR, FQNEAQ (reference sequence). V was trimmed by 0 bases and J by 6 bases, leaving 6 bases between them. The Seattle patients, enrolled during active infection, were followed longitudinally. The data belong to a study of blood T cell repertoires in COVID-19. Overall study context: Researchers got acute and convalescent COVID-19 samples from the United States, Italy and Spain. T cells, B-cell-depleted T cells, or PBMCs provided the cDNA or gDNA that served as material.

Authors' processing steps: Estimation of nucleated cell counts was performed using reference gene primer amplification. TCRdb's copy holds only in-frame clones and misses some; the assay was immunoSEQ multiplex PCR. From that table come the V and J calls and clone size; the DNA was used to work out D and trimming. The sample has under 400,000 clones, approximately 89% seen once. This sequence originates from a woman aged 30 to 39 with COVID-19, enrolled during active disease. J is TRBJ2-1 and V is TRBV7-9, with D possibly TRBD1 on 5 matching bases. Sequenced material: peripheral blood. The CDR3 DNA reads as TGTGCCAGCAGCTTAGCGCAGGGCAATGAGCAGTTCTTC. Translated: CASSLAQGNEQFF. Looking up the rest from reference TRBV7-9 and TRBJ2-1 gives the full variable domain: DTGVSQNPRHKITKRGQNVTFRCDPISEHNRLYWYRQTLGQGPEFLTYFQNEAQLEKSRLLSDRFSAERPKGSFSTLEIQRTEQGDSAMYLCASSLAQGNEQFFGPGTRLTVL.